Each of the 26 T cell receptor beta chains below was sequenced from the same sample in a study of identical twins. MiXCR was run by TCRdb on the 5' RACE reads, yielding one entry per CDR3 protein. The table records roughly 770,000 distinct CDR3 sequences, over 15% of them present only once. The same sample was also studied in work on T cells expressing NK-cell markers.

Sequenced input: PBMCs. These receptors all come from a woman younger than 35 in good health.

The V and J genes are TRBV4-3 and TRBJ2-7; TRBD1 aligns across 9 bases. This CDR3 region has 15 residues. CDR1 is LGHNA, CDR2 YSLEER, per germline. Germline trimming cut 2 bases from V and 4 bases from J; bases unmatched to any gene: 6. CDR3 coding DNA: TGCGCCAGCAGCCAAACCACGGGACAGGGATACGAGCAGTACTTC. Residues: CASSQTTGQGYEQYF.

A few counts support this clonotype. The rearrangement links TRBV6-4 to TRBJ2-1; D gene uncertain. CDR3 length equals 13 residues. Trimming took off 6 bases at V and 7 bases at J, with 13 bases between the two ends. Germline V gives CDR1 MRHNA, CDR2 SNTAGT. In DNA, the CDR3 is TGTGCCAGCAGCGAAGCAGAAAAAAATGAGCAGTTCTTC. Translated, it gives CASSEAEKNEQFF.

The chain combines TRBV5-1 with TRBJ1-2; the match to TRBD1 covers 7 bases. CDR1 and CDR2 (germline): SGHRS, YFSETQ. The trim removed 3 bases at V and 10 bases at J, leaving 9 bases unmatched. The CDR3 is 13 amino acids. CDR3: CASSSWDRTFYTF. Here the CDR3 DNA reads TGCGCCAGCAGCTCGTGGGACAGAACCTTCTACACCTTC.

This clonotype was recorded a few times. The chain recombines TRBV6-1 with TRBJ1-4; D possibly corresponds to TRBD1 (6 bases). Trimming cost V 9 bases and J 5 bases, with 16 bases left between them. CDR3 size: 14 residues. Looked up from germline, CDR1 is MNHNS and CDR2 is SASEGT. CDR3 in amino acids: CASQADRLNEKLFF. The CDR3 nucleotides are TGTGCCAGTCAAGCGGACAGACTAAATGAAAAACTGTTTTTT.

This chain connects TRBV20-1 to TRBJ2-1; D might be TRBD1 (5 bases). Germline values: CDR1 DFQATT, CDR2 SNEGSKA (reference sequence). The CDR3 runs 14 residues. Trimming cost V 3 bases and J 4 bases, with 13 bases left between them. The CDR3 loop reads CSASVQGRYNEQFF. CDR3 nucleotides: TGCAGTGCTAGCGTCCAGGGTAGATACAATGAGCAGTTCTTC.

This clonotype has just a few counts. This chain uses TRBV12-3 or TRBV12-4 with TRBJ2-7, with D uncertain. CDR3 length equals 12 residues. V gave up 10 bases and J gave up 7 bases, with 17 bases separating them. CDR3 coding DNA: TGTGCCACCTTGGGCCCGCCGGGTGAGCAGTACTTC. This translates into CATLGPPGEQYF.

This clonotype showed up just a few times. J is TRBJ1-1 and V is TRBV29-1; 7 nucleotides agree with TRBD1. The germline V gene encodes CDR1 SQVTM and CDR2 ANQGSEA. The CDR3 spans 14 residues. J gave up 3 bases and V 6 bases, and 10 bases lay outside the gene matches. CDR3 loop: CSVHRQGVDTEAFF. The CDR3 nucleotides read TGCAGCGTCCATAGACAGGGAGTGGACACTGAAGCTTTCTTT.

This clonotype appeared a single time. This chain connects TRBV7-8 to TRBJ2-3; weak D call: TRBD2 (5 bases). The germline CDR1 and CDR2 sequences are SGHVS and FQNEAQ. This CDR3 is built from 13 residues. V lost 5 bases, J lost 10 bases, and 16 bases lay in between. The CDR3: CASSQTRESAQYF. In nucleotides, the CDR3 is TGTGCCAGCAGCCAAACGAGGGAGTCGGCGCAGTATTTT. Drawing the rest from reference TRBV7-8 and TRBJ2-3, the complete variable domain is GAGVSQSPRYKVAKRGQDVALRCDPISGHVSLFWYQQALGQGPEFLTYFQNEAQLDKSGLPSDRFFAERPEGSVSTLKIQRTQQEDSAVYLCASSQTRESAQYFGPGTRLTVL.

The gene calls are TRBV12-3 or TRBV12-4 and TRBJ2-1; D is uncertain. Trimming shortened V by 3 bases and J by 10 bases, and 7 bases separated the two germline ends. The length of the CDR3 is 11 residues. The CDR3 DNA is TGTGCCAGCAGTTTGGACGAAGAGCAGTTCTTC. Translation gives CASSLDEEQFF.

In its sample, this clonotype was seen many times. The junction shows a germline mismatch at one end, possibly a read error. The chain has TRBV12-3 or TRBV12-4 and TRBJ2-7; 9 bases fit TRBD1. CDR3 length: 15 amino acids. This CDR3 reads CASRPSGTGRGERYF. CDR3 bases: TGTGCCAGCAGACCTTCCGGGACAGGGAGGGGCGAGCGGTACTTC.

The chain uses TRBV5-1 and TRBJ2-7; 13 nucleotides agree with TRBD2. Germline loops: CDR1 SGHRS, CDR2 YFSETQ. V shed 0 bases and J 5 bases; nucleotides not matched to a gene: 11. CDR3 size: 18 residues. The CDR3 DNA follows: TGCGCCAGCAGCTTGGCCGGGACTAGCGGGATTATATCCCACGAGCAGTACTTC. Encoded protein: CASSLAGTSGIISHEQYF. Looking up the rest from reference TRBV5-1 and TRBJ2-7 gives the full variable domain: KAGVTQTPRYLIKTRGQQVTLSCSPISGHRSVSWYQQTPGQGLQFLFEYFSETQRNKGNFPGRFSGRQFSNSRSEMNVSTLELGDSALYLCASSLAGTSGIISHEQYFGPGTRLTVT.

This chain uses TRBV7-9 with TRBJ2-7; tentatively, D is TRBD2 (6 bases). The CDR3 runs to 13 residues. Per the germline V gene, CDR1 is SEHNR and CDR2 is FQNEAQ (reference sequence). Trimming stripped 7 bases from V and 9 bases from J, with 19 bases between. CDR3 in amino acids: CASTGGLTGGQYF. CDR3 DNA sequence: TGTGCCAGCACCGGGGGACTTACCGGGGGGCAGTACTTC. Supplemented by reference TRBV7-9 and TRBJ2-7, the full variable domain reads DTGVSQNPRHKITKRGQNVTFRCDPISEHNRLYWYRQTLGQGPEFLTYFQNEAQLEKSRLLSDRFSAERPKGSFSTLEIQRTEQGDSAMYLCASTGGLTGGQYFGPGTRLTVT.

The chain couples TRBV20-1 to TRBJ1-4; D unclear. V was pared by 2 bases and J by 4 bases, with 11 bases between. The CDR3 runs 14 residues. From germline, CDR1 is DFQATT and CDR2 SNEGSKA (reference sequence). The CDR3 nucleotides read TGCAGTGCTAGAAGGTCTGCTGTTAATGAAAAACTGTTTTTT. Translating it yields CSARRSAVNEKLFF.

This clonotype was seen a few times. In DNA, the CDR3 is TGTGCCAGCAGCCGTAGGGGTAGTAGCAATCAGCCCCAGCATTTT. Translated, it gives CASSRRGSSNQPQHF. The chain uses TRBV12-3 or TRBV12-4 and TRBJ1-5, with D tentatively TRBD1 (5 bases). Trimming removed 6 bases from V and 0 bases from J, with 12 bases in between. CDR3 size: 15 residues.

This clonotype came up a few times. The V and J genes are TRBV19 and TRBJ1-1; 9 nucleotides match TRBD1. Per the germline V gene, CDR1 is LNHDA and CDR2 is SQIVND (reference sequence). The CDR3 has 16 residues. With V trimmed by 3 bases and J by 3 bases, 8 bases remained unmatched. CDR3 in DNA: TGTGCCAGTAGTATTCTAGGAGGACAGGGGCACACTGAAGCTTTCTTT. Protein product: CASSILGGQGHTEAFF. Using reference TRBV19 and TRBJ1-1 for the parts outside the CDR3, the full variable domain is DGGITQSPKYLFRKEGQNVTLSCEQNLNHDAMYWYRQDPGQGLRLIYYSQIVNDFQKGDIAEGYSVSREKKESFPLTVTSAQKNPTAFYLCASSILGGQGHTEAFFGQGTRLTVV.

This clonotype was seen a few times. The chain uses TRBV5-1 and TRBJ2-7, with 10 bases fitting TRBD1. This CDR3 region has 13 residues. CDR1 SGHRS and CDR2 YFSETQ come from the germline V gene. Trimming removed 4 bases from V and 7 bases from J; junction bases left unmatched: 5. The CDR3 sequence is CASSGTGVGEQYF. CDR3 DNA: TGCGCCAGCAGCGGGACAGGGGTCGGAGAGCAGTACTTC.

The chain uses TRBV5-6 and TRBJ2-7, with TRBD1 identical over 7 bases. Germline-derived CDR1 and CDR2 are SGHDT and YYEEEE. The CDR3 runs 14 residues. Trimming at V came to 4 bases and at J to 0 bases, leaving 4 bases not matched to a gene. CDR3 amino acids: CASSKGQFSYEQYF. The CDR3 DNA is TGTGCCAGCAGCAAGGGACAGTTCTCCTACGAGCAGTACTTC.

This chain uses TRBV5-6 with TRBJ2-3; 9 bases are shared with TRBD2. There are 15 residues in the CDR3. Germline CDR1 is SGHDT and CDR2 is YYEEEE. The ends lost 2 bases at V and 4 bases at J; junction bases unmatched: 5. The CDR3 protein is CASSFDTSGPDTQYF. Here the CDR3 DNA reads TGTGCCAGCAGCTTTGACACTAGCGGGCCAGATACGCAGTATTTT. The variable domain in full, with the rest retrieved from reference TRBV5-6 and TRBJ2-3, is DAGVTQSPTHLIKTRGQQVTLRCSPKSGHDTVSWYQQALGQGPQFIFQYYEEEERQRGNFPDRFSGHQFPNYSSELNVNALLLGDSALYLCASSFDTSGPDTQYFGPGTRLTVL.

The chain carries TRBV29-1 and TRBJ2-5; D may be TRBD1 (5 bases). CDR1 SQVTM and CDR2 ANQGSEA come from the germline V gene. Trimming removed 1 base at V and 6 bases at J, with 12 bases between. The CDR3 is 13 amino acids. CDR3 DNA: TGCAGCGTTGAAGCGAGACAGAGAAAGACCCAGTACTTC. Protein sequence: CSVEARQRKTQYF. Drawing the rest from reference TRBV29-1 and TRBJ2-5, the complete variable domain is SAVISQKPSRDICQRGTSLTIQCQVDSQVTMMFWYRQQPGQSLTLIATANQGSEATYESGFVIDKFPISRPNLTFSTLTVSNMSPEDSSIYLCSVEARQRKTQYFGPGTRLLVL.

This chain uses TRBV18 with TRBJ2-1; TRBD2 matches 12 bases. The germline V gene has CDR1 KGHSH and CDR2 LQKENI. This CDR3 is built from 16 residues. J lost 9 bases, V lost 3 bases, and 9 bases had no gene match. CDR3 residues: CASSPQAALAGGEQFF. The CDR3 nucleotides are TGTGCCAGCTCACCCCAGGCGGCACTAGCGGGAGGTGAGCAGTTCTTC. Supplemented by reference TRBV18 and TRBJ2-1, the full variable domain reads NAGVMQNPRHLVRRRGQEARLRCSPMKGHSHVYWYRQLPEEGLKFMVYLQKENIIDESGMPKERFSAEFPKEGPSILRIQQVVRGDSAAYFCASSPQAALAGGEQFFGPGTRLTVL.

This clonotype came up many times. The genes are TRBV5-5 and TRBJ2-4; D call uncertain. The V gene lost 4 bases and the J gene lost 0 bases, with 14 bases spanning the gap. This CDR3 has 16 residues. The germline V gene has CDR1 SGHKS and CDR2 YYEKEE (reference sequence). The CDR3 region has the DNA TGTGCCAGCAGCCTGGGCCGACCTTTAGCCAAAAACATTCAGTACTTC. Translated, it gives CASSLGRPLAKNIQYF. Full variable domain (remainder filled in from reference TRBV5-5 and TRBJ2-4): DAGVTQSPTHLIKTRGQQVTLRCSPISGHKSVSWYQQVLGQGPQFIFQYYEKEERGRGNFPDRFSARQFPNYSSELNVNALLLGDSALYLCASSLGRPLAKNIQYFGAGTRLSVL.

This clonotype appeared a few times. The chain employs TRBV15 and TRBJ1-1, with D unclear. The germline V gene encodes CDR1 LNHNV and CDR2 YYDKDF (reference sequence). The CDR3 spans 16 residues. V lost 3 bases to trimming and J lost 5 bases, with 19 bases between them. The CDR3 loop reads CATSSGYMPGRTEAFF. CDR3 coding DNA: TGTGCCACCAGCAGTGGGTATATGCCCGGAAGGACTGAAGCTTTCTTT.

This clonotype was recorded many times. V gene TRBV20-1 combines with J gene TRBJ2-5; 7 positions agree with TRBD1. Trimming removed 0 bases from V and 6 bases from J; junction bases left unmatched: 7. The CDR3 is 14 residues long. Germline V lookup: CDR1 DFQATT, CDR2 SNEGSKA (reference sequence). The CDR3 region has the DNA TGCAGTGCTAGAGATGGGCAGGGGGTAAAGACCCAGTACTTC. Translated: CSARDGQGVKTQYF.

Notes on this clonotype: The junction shows a germline mismatch at one end, possibly a read error. J is TRBJ2-5 and V is TRBV20-1; tentative D call: TRBD2 (5 bases). Germline V gives CDR1 DFQATT, CDR2 SNEGSKA (reference sequence). This CDR3 comprises 14 residues. CDR3 sequence: CSAREGSAEEAQYF. As DNA, the CDR3 is TGCAGTGCTAGAGAGGGGAGCGCGGAAGAGGCCCAGTACTTC.

The genes are TRBV12-3 or TRBV12-4 and TRBJ2-2, with 7 positions matching TRBD2. V was clipped by 7 bases and J by 0 bases; unmatched bases: 11. The CDR3 totals 17 residues. The CDR3 spells CASIPWGGNANTGELFF. The CDR3 coding sequence is TGTGCCAGCATCCCATGGGGGGGGAACGCGAACACCGGGGAGCTGTTTTTT.

This clonotype was counted between two and nine times. V and J are TRBV3-1 and TRBJ2-2; 10 bases are a match to TRBD2. Germline trimming cut 3 bases from V and 7 bases from J; bases unmatched to any gene: 2. Germline V lookup: CDR1 LGHDT, CDR2 YNNKEL (reference sequence). The CDR3 sequence is 14 residues long. The chain's CDR3 is CASSHRTSGGELFF. The CDR3 region has the DNA TGTGCCAGCAGCCACCGGACTAGCGGCGGGGAGCTGTTTTTT. Based on the CDR3 plus reference TRBV3-1 and TRBJ2-2, the full variable domain is DTAVSQTPKYLVTQMGNDKSIKCEQNLGHDTMYWYKQDSKKFLKIMFSYNNKELIINETVPNRFSPKSPDKAHLNLHINSLELGDSAVYFCASSHRTSGGELFFGEGSRLTVL.